This T cell receptor (beta chain) was captured by sequencing in a study of blood T cell repertoires in COVID-19. Background on the study: COVID-19 samples collected from the United States, Italy and Spain covered acute and convalescent phases. The cDNA or gDNA used as material had been derived from T cells, B-cell-depleted T cells, or PBMCs.

The table came from immunoSEQ multiplex PCR; TCRdb's copy has only in-frame clones and leaves some out. The sample includes tens of thousands of clones, over 75% seen only once; the top ten take 10%. Trimming took off 0 bases at V and 4 bases at J, with 10 bases between the two ends. This CDR3 has 15 amino acids. Per the germline V gene, CDR1 is LGHNA and CDR2 is YSLEER. The source is a human donor in a cohort sampled during active COVID-19. Sequencing used peripheral blood. The rearrangement uses TRBV4-3 and TRBJ1-5; D gene uncertain. The CDR3 region has the DNA TGCGCCAGCAGCCAAGATCTGGGAGGGAATCAGCCCCAGCATTTT. Protein product: CASSQDLGGNQPQHF.